These T cell receptor beta chains were read from a single sample in a study of blood T cell repertoires in COVID-19. Libraries were prepared by immunoSEQ multiplex PCR; TCRdb keeps only in-frame clonotypes and omits some of them. The table includes over 200,000 clones, about 90% detected once. The material sequenced was PBMCs or T cells enriched from blood (not recorded which). These TCRs come from a man aged 25-45 years who had recovered from COVID-19. Both conserved end residues are trimmed from each CDR3. Fields, in order: V gene, J gene, CDR3 protein.

>TRBV5-6|TRBJ1-2
ASSFQGLDYGYT
>TRBV2|TRBJ1-2
ASSLRQGHYT
>TRBV6-5|TRBJ2-7
ASRRGGQGLYEQY
>TRBV15|TRBJ1-2
ATSRDWGTDYGYT
>TRBV7-6|TRBJ2-1
ASSSHYGSYNEQF
>TRBV18|TRBJ1-2
ASSPPMGQFSGYT
>TRBV19|TRBJ2-1
ASSMGGSSYNEQF
>TRBV5-1|TRBJ1-2
ASSFRQGAYGYT
>TRBV30|TRBJ2-7
AWMSGYEQY
>TRBV7-9|TRBJ1-5
ASSLTGDQPQH
>TRBV27|TRBJ1-2
AAFGANYGYT